Included here is one T cell receptor (beta chain) sequence, with context. Its antigen is as yet unknown. Primary, local recurrence and metastasis osteosarcoma tumors were taken after treatment from poor-prognosis patients. This specimen comes from a study of the immune and genomic landscape of osteosarcoma. Study summary: Median age at diagnosis was approximately 26 years, range roughly 5-90. Most patients, 77%, had localized disease at diagnosis.

Study results and caveats: Clonality was higher in immune-hot C3 than cold C1, yet still low.

Using immunoSEQ multiplex PCR, the repertoire was profiled, and TCRdb retains in-frame clones only, with some absent. The table lists approximately 4,600 clones, 70% to 80% of them singletons. The CDR3 length is 16 residues. V was pared by 6 bases and J by 4 bases, with 22 bases between. The germline CDR1 and CDR2 sequences are SQVTM and ANQGSEA. Sequenced material: osteosarcoma tumor tissue from the femur. The receptor was isolated from a human donor with osteosarcoma. The V call is TRBV29-1, the J call TRBJ2-1, with D possibly being TRBD1 (6 bases). CDR3 sequence: CSVNRDGPGNYNEQFF. CDR3 sequence (DNA): TGCAGCGTGAACAGGGATGGCCCCGGGAATTACAATGAGCAGTTCTTC.